The next 20 T cell receptor beta chains were all read from a single sample in a study of blood T cells in healthy people across ages. Next came a second PCR, run for about 6 to 12 cycles, which used a sample-barcoded 5' primer along with a J-beta primer mix. One entry per CDR3 protein, called by TCRdb with MiXCR from the 5' RACE reads. The data hold roughly 500,000 distinct CDR3 sequences, with 24% observed a single time. The sample was also linked to a second study, of T cells of mothers and their children.

The sample comprised blood. The receptor set was obtained from a boy aged 5 to 17 in good health.

V usage is TRBV3-1 and J usage is TRBJ2-7; TRBD2 matches 13 bases. V trimming: 4 bases; J trimming: 3 bases; junction bases outside the gene matches: 9. The CDR3 is 17 amino acids. Per germline, CDR1 LGHDT and CDR2 YNNKEL (reference sequence). This chain's CDR3 is CASSPSLGTSGIYEQYF. CDR3 in DNA: TGTGCCAGCAGCCCTTCTCTTGGGACTAGCGGGATCTACGAGCAGTACTTC.

A few counts support this clonotype. The rearrangement joins TRBV20-1 to TRBJ2-5; 8 bases line up with TRBD2. The assigned J gene may be wrong: the sequence end matches TRBJ2-7 better. This CDR3 spans 13 amino acids. Germline V CDR1 and CDR2: DFQATT, SNEGSKA (reference sequence). The CDR3 DNA follows: TGCAGTGCTAGAGCCCGGACTAGCAACGAGCAGTACTTC. Protein: CSARARTSNEQYF.

CDR3 amino acids: CASSPPQGSYEQYF. CDR3 DNA sequence: TGCGCCAGCAGCCCCCCCCAGGGGTCCTACGAGCAGTACTTC. This rearrangement joins TRBV5-1 to TRBJ2-7; TRBD1 might be the D (6 bases). The germline gives CDR1 SGHRS, CDR2 YFSETQ. The length of the CDR3 is 14 residues. Trimming shortened V by 4 bases and J by 1 base, and 12 bases separated the two germline ends.

This clonotype was recorded many times. V is TRBV10-3 and J is TRBJ2-6, with D maybe TRBD2 (6 bases). CDR1 and CDR2 (germline): ENHRY, SYGVKD. The CDR3 contains 13 residues. V was trimmed by 11 bases and J by 3 bases, leaving 11 bases between them. The CDR3 DNA follows: TGTGCCCTCGGGGGAGATGGGGCCAACGTCCTGACTTTC. Translation: CALGGDGANVLTF.

The CDR3: CASSELGGGPSSYEQYF. DNA of the CDR3: TGTGCCAGCAGTGAGCTCGGTGGGGGGCCTAGCTCCTACGAGCAGTACTTC. The genes are TRBV28 and TRBJ2-7, with D possibly called TRBD1 or TRBD2 (6 bases each). Per germline, CDR1 MDHEN and CDR2 SYDVKM. The CDR3 totals 17 residues. The V and J ends lost 5 bases and 0 bases respectively, with 20 bases between them.

This clonotype was seen just once. Likely a read error: the CDR3 ends without its conserved phenylalanine or tryptophan. The chain recombines TRBV20-1 with TRBJ2-5, with 11 bases aligning to TRBD2. The V segment lost 0 bases and the J segment 1 base; nucleotides outside the gene matches: 7. This CDR3 is built from 17 residues. Per the germline V gene, CDR1 is DFQATT and CDR2 is SNEGSKA (reference sequence). This chain's CDR3 is CSARDRRLAGSQETQYS. The CDR3 DNA is TGCAGTGCTAGAGATAGGAGACTAGCGGGAAGCCAAGAGACCCAGTACTCC.

The chain employs TRBV12-3 or TRBV12-4 and TRBJ1-5; a possible D gene is TRBD1 (5 bases). The germline V and J ends were trimmed by 3 bases and 2 bases, with 8 bases remaining between them. There are 14 residues in the CDR3. The CDR3 sequence is CASSLLRGNQPQHF. The CDR3 nucleotides read TGTGCCAGCAGTTTGCTCAGGGGCAATCAGCCCCAGCATTTT.

This clonotype appeared a few times. The V gene is TRBV30, the J gene TRBJ2-7, with a tentative D call TRBD1 (5 bases). Trimming removed 2 bases from V and 2 bases from J, with 7 bases in between. This CDR3 has 12 residues. Germline assignment: CDR1 GTSNPN and CDR2 SVGIG (reference sequence). CDR3 amino acids: CAWSHRPYEQYF. As DNA, the CDR3 is TGTGCCTGGAGTCACAGGCCCTACGAGCAGTACTTC.

V is TRBV6-5 and J is TRBJ1-1, with D possibly TRBD1 on 5 matching bases. Germline V CDR1 and CDR2: MNHEY, SVGAGI. V lost 0 bases and J lost 6, with 14 bases in between. The CDR3 spans 15 residues. CDR3 in DNA: TGTGCCAGCAGTTACTCGGAGGGGCCCTTATCTGAAGCTTTCTTT. It is translated as CASSYSEGPLSEAFF.

The chain uses TRBV7-9 and TRBJ2-1, with D maybe TRBD2 (5 bases). Germline V lookup: CDR1 SEHNR, CDR2 FQNEAQ (reference sequence). Trimming left V 2 bases short and J 1 base short, with 18 bases between. The CDR3 contains 18 residues. This CDR3 reads CASSLRGSLIGSYNEQFF. CDR3 DNA: TGTGCCAGCAGCTTACGAGGGTCCCTCATAGGATCCTACAATGAGCAGTTCTTC.

CDR3 amino acids: CSVSTLGGSHEKLFF. Here the CDR3 DNA reads TGCAGCGTGTCTACCTTGGGGGGGAGTCATGAAAAACTGTTTTTT. This sequence joins TRBV29-1 and TRBJ1-4; possible D gene TRBD1, 5 bases. Trimming left V 6 bases short and J 6 bases short, with 20 bases between. CDR1 and CDR2 (germline): SQVTM, ANQGSEA. CDR3 length: 15 amino acids. The full variable domain, completed using reference TRBV29-1 and TRBJ1-4, is SAVISQKPSRDICQRGTSLTIQCQVDSQVTMMFWYRQQPGQSLTLIATANQGSEATYESGFVIDKFPISRPNLTFSTLTVSNMSPEDSSIYLCSVSTLGGSHEKLFFGSGTQLSVL.

This clonotype was counted between two and nine times. A read error is likely, as this CDR3 ends without the conserved phenylalanine or tryptophan. V usage is TRBV4-3 and J usage is TRBJ2-4, with TRBD2 as a possible D gene (5 bases). V lost 2 bases and J 7 bases, leaving 18 bases between the germline ends. This CDR3 region has 16 residues. Germline CDR1 and CDR2: LGHNA and YSLEER. The CDR3 DNA sequence: TGCGCCAGCAGCCAACGGGCCTCGACAAGGAGGAACATTCAGTACCTC. Translation: CASSQRASTRRNIQYL.

V usage is TRBV2 and J usage is TRBJ2-5; D gene uncertain. In germline, CDR1 is SNHLY, CDR2 FYNNEI. V was cut by 7 bases and J by 2 bases, with 11 bases left in between. The CDR3 has 13 residues. CDR3 nucleotides: TGTGCCAGCAACCCGAAAATGCAAGAGACCCAGTACTTC. Amino acids: CASNPKMQETQYF.

The sample holds a few counts of this clonotype. The chain combines TRBV7-2 with TRBJ2-7; no clear D gene. V was shortened by 4 bases and J by 0 bases, with 7 bases between the two germline ends. Looked up from germline, CDR1 is SGHTA and CDR2 is FQGNSA. The CDR3 has 13 amino acids. The CDR3 reads CASSSTYSYEQYF. In DNA, the CDR3 is TGTGCCAGCAGCTCCACTTACTCCTACGAGCAGTACTTC.

This clonotype was detected only a few times. V gene TRBV6-2 or TRBV6-3 combines with J gene TRBJ1-5, with no clear D. Germline CDR1 and CDR2: MNHEY and SVGEGT. V gave up 6 bases and J gave up 6 bases, with 12 bases separating them. The CDR3 runs to 13 residues. CDR3 region: CASRLSVSQPQHF. The CDR3 nucleotides are TGTGCCAGCAGACTCAGTGTTTCTCAGCCCCAGCATTTT.

This chain joins TRBV20-1 and TRBJ1-1, with no clear D. The CDR3 sequence is 13 residues long. Deletions cut 3 bases from V and 5 bases from J, with 13 bases between. Germline lookup yields CDR1 DFQATT and CDR2 SNEGSKA (reference sequence). The CDR3 spells CSARNTVFTEAFF. The CDR3 DNA follows: TGCAGTGCTAGGAACACAGTGTTTACTGAAGCTTTCTTT.

In its sample, this clonotype was seen a few times. J is TRBJ2-3 and V is TRBV28, with TRBD2 identical over 11 bases. The CDR3 loop spans 16 amino acids. The germline V gene encodes CDR1 MDHEN and CDR2 SYDVKM. The ends lost 3 bases at V and 2 bases at J; junction bases unmatched: 4. The CDR3 nucleotides read TGTGCCAGCAGTTTTAGCGGGAGGGCTTTCACAGATACGCAGTATTTT. The encoded protein is CASSFSGRAFTDTQYF.

V is TRBV7-9 and J is TRBJ1-2; D gene ambiguous. The ends were cut back, 3 bases at V and 0 bases at J, with 11 bases in the middle. The germline V gene encodes CDR1 SEHNR and CDR2 FQNEAQ (reference sequence). This CDR3 is 15 amino acids long. The CDR3 spells CASSFGRATNYGYTF. The CDR3 DNA is TGTGCCAGCAGCTTCGGGCGCGCAACTAACTATGGCTACACCTTC.

This clonotype turned up a few times. The V call is TRBV3-1, the J call TRBJ1-6; D is uncertain. Germline-derived CDR1 and CDR2 are LGHDT and YNNKEL (reference sequence). The V and J ends lost 0 bases and 7 bases respectively, with 7 bases between them. This CDR3 has 14 residues. The CDR3 reads CASSQDAQNSPLHF. The CDR3 coding sequence is TGTGCCAGCAGCCAAGACGCTCAGAATTCACCCCTCCACTTT.

The CDR3: CASSLLRTSGTINEQYF. In nucleotides, the CDR3 is TGTGCCAGCAGCCTCCTCCGGACTAGCGGGACTATCAACGAGCAGTACTTC. The rearrangement uses TRBV5-8 and TRBJ2-7, with 12 nucleotides matching TRBD2. V lost 4 bases to trimming and J lost 5 bases; unmatched junction nucleotides: 13. This CDR3 is built from 17 residues. Germline V gene data show CDR1 as SGHTS and CDR2 as YDEGEE.